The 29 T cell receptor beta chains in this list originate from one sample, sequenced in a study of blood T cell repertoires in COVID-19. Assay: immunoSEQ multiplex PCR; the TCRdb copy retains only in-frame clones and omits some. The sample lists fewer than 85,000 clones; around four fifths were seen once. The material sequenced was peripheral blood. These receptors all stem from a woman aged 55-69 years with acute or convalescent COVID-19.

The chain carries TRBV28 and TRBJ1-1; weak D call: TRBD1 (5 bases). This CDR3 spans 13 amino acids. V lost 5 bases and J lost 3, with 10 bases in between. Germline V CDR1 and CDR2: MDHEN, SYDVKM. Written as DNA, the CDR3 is TGTGCCAGCAGTCCACGACAGTACACTGAAGCTTTCTTT. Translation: CASSPRQYTEAFF.

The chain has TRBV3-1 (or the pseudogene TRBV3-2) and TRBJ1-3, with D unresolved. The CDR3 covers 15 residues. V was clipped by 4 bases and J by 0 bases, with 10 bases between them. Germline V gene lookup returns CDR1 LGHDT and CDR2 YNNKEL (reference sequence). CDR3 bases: TGTGCCAGCAGCCCTATACAGTTCTCTGGAAACACCATATATTTT. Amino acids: CASSPIQFSGNTIYF.

The CDR3 nucleotides read TGTGCCAGCAGCTCCATTGCCGGGACTAGCGGGGCCCTCTACGAGCAGTACTTC. Translation gives CASSSIAGTSGALYEQYF. The chain recombines TRBV7-9 with TRBJ2-7; TRBD2 matches at 13 bases. The ends lost 4 bases at V and 3 bases at J; junction bases unmatched: 12. CDR3 length equals 18 residues. In germline, CDR1 is SEHNR, CDR2 FQNEAQ (reference sequence).

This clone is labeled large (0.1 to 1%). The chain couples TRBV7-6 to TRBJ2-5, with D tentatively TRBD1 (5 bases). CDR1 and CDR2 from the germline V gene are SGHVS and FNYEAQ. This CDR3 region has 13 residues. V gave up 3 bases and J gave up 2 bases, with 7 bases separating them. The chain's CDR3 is CASSLHRQETQYF. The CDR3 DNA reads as TGTGCCAGCAGCTTGCACAGGCAAGAGACCCAGTACTTC.

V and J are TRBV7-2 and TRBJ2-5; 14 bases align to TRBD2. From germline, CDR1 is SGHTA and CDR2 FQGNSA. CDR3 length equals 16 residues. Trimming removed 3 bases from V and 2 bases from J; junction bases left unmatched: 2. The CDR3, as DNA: TGTGCCAGCAGCTTGGGACTAGCGGGGGTACAAGAGACCCAGTACTTC. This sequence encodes CASSLGLAGVQETQYF.

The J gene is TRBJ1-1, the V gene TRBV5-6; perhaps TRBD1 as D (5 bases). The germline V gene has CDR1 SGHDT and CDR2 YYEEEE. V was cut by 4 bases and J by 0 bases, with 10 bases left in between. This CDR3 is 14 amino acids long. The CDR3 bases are TGTGCCAGCAGCACTGGACACATGAACACTGAAGCTTTCTTT. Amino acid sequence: CASSTGHMNTEAFF.

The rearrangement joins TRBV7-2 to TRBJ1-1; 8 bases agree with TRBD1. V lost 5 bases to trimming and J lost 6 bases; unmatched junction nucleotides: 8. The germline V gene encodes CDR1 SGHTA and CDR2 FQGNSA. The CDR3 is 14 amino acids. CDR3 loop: CASSQTRGQAEAFF. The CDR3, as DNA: TGTGCCAGCAGCCAGACCAGGGGGCAGGCTGAAGCTTTCTTT.

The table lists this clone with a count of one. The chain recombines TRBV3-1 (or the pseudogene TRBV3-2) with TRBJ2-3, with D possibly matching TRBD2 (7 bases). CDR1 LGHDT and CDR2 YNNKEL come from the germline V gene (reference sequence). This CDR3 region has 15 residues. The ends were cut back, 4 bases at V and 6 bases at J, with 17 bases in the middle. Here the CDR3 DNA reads TGTGCCAGCAGCCCACTTGGGGGGGCCGGGGATACGCAGTATTTT. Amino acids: CASSPLGGAGDTQYF.

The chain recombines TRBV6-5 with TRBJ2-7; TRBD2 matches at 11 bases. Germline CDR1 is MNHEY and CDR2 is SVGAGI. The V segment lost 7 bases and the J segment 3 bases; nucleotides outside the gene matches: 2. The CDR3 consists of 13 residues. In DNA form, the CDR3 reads TGTGCCAGCACCGGGACTAGCGGCTACGAGCAGTACTTC. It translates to CASTGTSGYEQYF.

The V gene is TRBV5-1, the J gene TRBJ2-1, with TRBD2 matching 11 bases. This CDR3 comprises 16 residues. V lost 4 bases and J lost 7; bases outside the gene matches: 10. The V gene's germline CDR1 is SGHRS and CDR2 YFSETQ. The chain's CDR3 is CASSPRSTSGINEQFF. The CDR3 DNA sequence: TGCGCCAGCAGCCCGCGATCGACTAGCGGGATAAATGAGCAGTTCTTC.

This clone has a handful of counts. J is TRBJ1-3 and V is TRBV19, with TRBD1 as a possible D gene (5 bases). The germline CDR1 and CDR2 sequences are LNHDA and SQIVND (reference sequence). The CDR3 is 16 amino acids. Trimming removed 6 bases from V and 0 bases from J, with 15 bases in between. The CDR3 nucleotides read TGTGCCAGTAGCTTAGCACTGACAGTCTCTGGAAACACCATATATTTT. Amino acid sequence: CASSLALTVSGNTIYF.

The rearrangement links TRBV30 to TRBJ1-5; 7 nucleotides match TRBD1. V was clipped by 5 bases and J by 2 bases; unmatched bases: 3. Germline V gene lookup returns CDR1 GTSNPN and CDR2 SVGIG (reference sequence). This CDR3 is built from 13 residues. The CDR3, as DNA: TGTGCCTGGGGGGACAGCCGCAATCAGCCCCAGCATTTT. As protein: CAWGDSRNQPQHF.

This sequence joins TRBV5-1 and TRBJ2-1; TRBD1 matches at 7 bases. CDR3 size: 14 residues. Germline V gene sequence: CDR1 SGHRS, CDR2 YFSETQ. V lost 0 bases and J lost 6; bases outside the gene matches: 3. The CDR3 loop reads CASSLEGASNEQFF. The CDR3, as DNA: TGCGCCAGCAGCTTGGAGGGGGCAAGCAATGAGCAGTTCTTC.

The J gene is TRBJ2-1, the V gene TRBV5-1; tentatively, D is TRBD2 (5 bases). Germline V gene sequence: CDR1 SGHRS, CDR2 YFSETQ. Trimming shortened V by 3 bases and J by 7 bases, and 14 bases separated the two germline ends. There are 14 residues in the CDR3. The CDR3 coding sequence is TGCGCCAGCAGCTCCGCGGGTTGGGAGAATGAGCAGTTCTTC. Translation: CASSSAGWENEQFF.

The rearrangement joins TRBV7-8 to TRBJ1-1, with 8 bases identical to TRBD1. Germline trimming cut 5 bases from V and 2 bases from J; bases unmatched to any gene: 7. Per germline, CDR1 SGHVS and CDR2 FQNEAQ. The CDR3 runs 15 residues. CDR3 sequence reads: CASSERTGKNTEAFF. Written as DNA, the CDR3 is TGTGCCAGCAGCGAGAGGACAGGGAAAAACACTGAAGCTTTCTTT.

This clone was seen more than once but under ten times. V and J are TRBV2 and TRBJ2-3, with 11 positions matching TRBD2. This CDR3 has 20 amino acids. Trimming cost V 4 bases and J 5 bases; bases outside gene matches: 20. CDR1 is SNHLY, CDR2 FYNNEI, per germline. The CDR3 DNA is TGTGCCAGCAGTGGTCGACTAGCGGGAAGCCAATTATACCCTTTAGATACGCAGTATTTT. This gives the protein CASSGRLAGSQLYPLDTQYF.

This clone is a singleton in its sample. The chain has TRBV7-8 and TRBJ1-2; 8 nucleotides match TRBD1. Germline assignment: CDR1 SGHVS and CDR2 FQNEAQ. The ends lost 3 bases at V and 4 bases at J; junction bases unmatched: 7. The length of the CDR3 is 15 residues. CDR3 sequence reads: CASSFSGGSFYGYTF. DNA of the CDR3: TGTGCCAGCAGCTTTTCAGGGGGCTCCTTCTATGGCTACACCTTC.

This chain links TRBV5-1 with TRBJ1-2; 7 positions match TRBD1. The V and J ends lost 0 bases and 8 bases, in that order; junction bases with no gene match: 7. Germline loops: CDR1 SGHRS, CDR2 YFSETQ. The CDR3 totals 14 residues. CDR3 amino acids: CASSLATGKRGYTF. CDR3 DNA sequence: TGCGCCAGCAGCTTGGCGACAGGGAAGCGCGGCTACACCTTC.

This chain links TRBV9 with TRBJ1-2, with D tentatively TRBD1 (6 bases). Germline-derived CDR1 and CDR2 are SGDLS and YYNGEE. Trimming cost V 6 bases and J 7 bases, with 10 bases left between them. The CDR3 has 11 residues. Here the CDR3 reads CASNREGGYTF. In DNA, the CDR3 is TGTGCCAGCAACAGGGAGGGTGGCTACACCTTC.

In nucleotides, the CDR3 is TGTGCCAGCAGCGAGGCTAGCGGGTTAGGGGAGACCCAGTACTTC. It is translated as CASSEASGLGETQYF. J is TRBJ2-5 and V is TRBV5-5; 8 bases line up with TRBD2. CDR1 and CDR2 from the germline V gene are SGHKS and YYEKEE (reference sequence). V dropped 4 bases and J dropped 5; count of bases not matched to a gene: 10. This CDR3 spans 15 amino acids.

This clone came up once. The CDR3 DNA is TGCGCCAGCAGCTTGGGGGACAGGCAGCGTGCTTTCTTT. This translates into CASSLGDRQRAFF. The rearrangement uses TRBV5-1 and TRBJ1-1, with 8 positions matching TRBD1. CDR1 SGHRS and CDR2 YFSETQ come from the germline V gene. J lost 11 bases, V lost 0 bases, and 6 bases had no gene match. There are 13 residues in the CDR3.

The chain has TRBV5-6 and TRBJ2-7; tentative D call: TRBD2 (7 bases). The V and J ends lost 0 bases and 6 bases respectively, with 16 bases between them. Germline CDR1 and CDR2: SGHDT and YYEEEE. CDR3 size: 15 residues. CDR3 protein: CASSLGFNREGEQYF. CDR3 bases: TGTGCCAGCAGCTTGGGATTTAACAGGGAGGGCGAGCAGTACTTC.

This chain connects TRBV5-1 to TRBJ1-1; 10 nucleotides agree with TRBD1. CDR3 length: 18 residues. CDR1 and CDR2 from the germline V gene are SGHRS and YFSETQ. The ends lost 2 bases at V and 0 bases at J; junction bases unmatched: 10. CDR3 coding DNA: TGCGCCAGCAGCTTTCGTGGGACAGGGGTACCCATGAACACTGAAGCTTTCTTT. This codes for CASSFRGTGVPMNTEAFF.

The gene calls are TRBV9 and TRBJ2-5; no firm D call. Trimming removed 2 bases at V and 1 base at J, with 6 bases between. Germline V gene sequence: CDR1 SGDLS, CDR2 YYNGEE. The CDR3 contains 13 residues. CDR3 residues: CASSVSSQETQYF. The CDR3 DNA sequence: TGTGCCAGCAGCGTGTCGTCCCAAGAGACCCAGTACTTC.

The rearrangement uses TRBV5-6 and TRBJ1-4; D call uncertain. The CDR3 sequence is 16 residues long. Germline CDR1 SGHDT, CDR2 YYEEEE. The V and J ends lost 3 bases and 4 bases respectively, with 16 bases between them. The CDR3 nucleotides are TGTGCCAGCAGCTCCACACGACGGAGTATTAATGAAAAACTGTTTTTT. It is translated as CASSSTRRSINEKLFF.

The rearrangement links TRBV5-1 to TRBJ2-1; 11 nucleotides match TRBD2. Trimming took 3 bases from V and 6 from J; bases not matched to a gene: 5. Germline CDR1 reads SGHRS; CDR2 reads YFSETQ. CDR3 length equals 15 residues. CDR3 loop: CASSYTSGSPNEQFF. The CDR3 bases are TGCGCCAGCAGCTATACTAGCGGGAGTCCCAATGAGCAGTTCTTC. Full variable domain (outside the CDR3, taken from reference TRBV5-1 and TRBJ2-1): KAGVTQTPRYLIKTRGQQVTLSCSPISGHRSVSWYQQTPGQGLQFLFEYFSETQRNKGNFPGRFSGRQFSNSRSEMNVSTLELGDSALYLCASSYTSGSPNEQFFGPGTRLTVL.

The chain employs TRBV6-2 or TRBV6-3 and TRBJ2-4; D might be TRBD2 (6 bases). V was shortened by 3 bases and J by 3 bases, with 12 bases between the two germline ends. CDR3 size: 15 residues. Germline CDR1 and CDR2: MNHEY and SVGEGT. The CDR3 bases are TGTGCCAGCAGTTATAGCGGAGTCGGCAAAAACATTCAGTACTTC. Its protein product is CASSYSGVGKNIQYF.

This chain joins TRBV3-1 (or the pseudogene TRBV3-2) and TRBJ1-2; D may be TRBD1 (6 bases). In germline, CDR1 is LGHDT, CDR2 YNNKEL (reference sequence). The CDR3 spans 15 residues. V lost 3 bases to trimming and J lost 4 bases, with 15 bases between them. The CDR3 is CASSQSTGRGYGYTF. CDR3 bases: TGTGCCAGCAGCCAGAGTACAGGGCGCGGCTATGGCTACACCTTC.

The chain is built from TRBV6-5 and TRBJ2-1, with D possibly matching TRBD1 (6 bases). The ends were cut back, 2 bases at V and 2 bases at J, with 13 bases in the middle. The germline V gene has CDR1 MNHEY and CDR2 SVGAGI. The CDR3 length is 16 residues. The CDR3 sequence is CASSYVSRGPYNEQFF. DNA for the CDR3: TGTGCCAGCAGTTACGTAAGCAGGGGCCCCTACAATGAGCAGTTCTTC.